These 3 T cell receptor beta chains originate from one sample sequenced in a study of CD8+ T cells in alopecia areata. TCR sequencing used cDNA made by reverse transcription of extracted RNA. The data were produced by immunoSEQ multiplex PCR, yet TCRdb's version contains in-frame clones alone and is incomplete. The table includes 150,000 or so clones, roughly 50% detected once. Input material: CD4+ T cells sorted from blood. These TCRs come from a human donor with alopecia areata.

The J gene is TRBJ2-5, the V gene TRBV28; D is unclear. The CDR3 sequence is 12 residues long. The ends were cut back, 4 bases at V and 7 bases at J, with 10 bases in the middle. CDR1 and CDR2 from the germline V gene are MDHEN and SYDVKM. CDR3 amino acids: CASSYLLGTQYF. The CDR3 nucleotides are TGTGCCAGCAGTTACCTCCTCGGGACCCAGTACTTC.

The V gene is TRBV30, the J gene TRBJ2-3; D unresolved. Between the trimmed V and J ends, which lost 1 base and 3 bases, there was a span of 2 bases. CDR3 size: 11 residues. Germline CDR1 GTSNPN, CDR2 SVGIG (reference sequence). Here the CDR3 reads CAWSGTDTQYF. In DNA form, the CDR3 reads TGTGCCTGGAGTGGTACAGATACGCAGTATTTT.

A few counts support this clone. This sequence joins TRBV29-1 and TRBJ2-5; 11 nucleotides agree with TRBD1. J lost 5 bases, V lost 6 bases, and 5 bases had no gene match. The CDR3 has 13 amino acids. Germline V lookup: CDR1 SQVTM, CDR2 ANQGSEA. The CDR3 sequence: CSVGQGAIETQYF. The CDR3 nucleotides are TGCAGCGTCGGACAGGGGGCGATTGAGACCCAGTACTTC.